This TCR beta chain was recovered during a study of CD8 T cells in ankylosing spondylitis. This clonotype was recorded many times. Libraries for TCR beta were made by quantitative 5'-RACE with molecular barcodes. TCRdb itself ran the 5' RACE reads through MiXCR, one entry per CDR3 protein. The sample includes more than 200,000 distinct CDR3 sequences, about 24% of them seen just once. From germline, CDR1 is SGHKS and CDR2 YYEKEE (reference sequence). With V trimmed by 1 base and J by 6 bases, 10 bases remained unmatched. This CDR3 has 16 amino acids. The sequenced material came from blood, either unsorted or a sorted T cell fraction (not recorded which). The V and J genes are TRBV5-5 and TRBJ2-1, with 7 positions matching TRBD1. The receptor comes from a male donor with ankylosing spondylitis or in good health (not recorded which). The CDR3 is CASSLSRGLFANEQFF. CDR3 nucleotides: TGTGCCAGCAGCTTGTCTAGGGGGCTCTTCGCCAATGAGCAGTTCTTC.